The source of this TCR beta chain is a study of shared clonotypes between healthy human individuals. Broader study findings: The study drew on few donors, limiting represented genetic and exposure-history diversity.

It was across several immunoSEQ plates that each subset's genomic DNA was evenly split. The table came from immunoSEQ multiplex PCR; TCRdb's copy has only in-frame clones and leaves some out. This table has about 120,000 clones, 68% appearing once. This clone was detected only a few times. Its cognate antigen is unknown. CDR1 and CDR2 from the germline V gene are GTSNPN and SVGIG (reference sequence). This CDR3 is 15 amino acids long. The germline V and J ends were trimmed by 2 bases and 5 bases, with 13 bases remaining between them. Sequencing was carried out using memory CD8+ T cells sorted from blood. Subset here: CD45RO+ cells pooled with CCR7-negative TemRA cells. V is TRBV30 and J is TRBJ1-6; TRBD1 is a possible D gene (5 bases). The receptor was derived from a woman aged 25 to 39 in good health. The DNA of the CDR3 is TGTGCCTGGAGTCACCAGGGTGTGGATAATTCACCCCTCCACTTT. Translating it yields CAWSHQGVDNSPLHF.